This T cell receptor beta chain emerged from a study of CD8+ T cells in alopecia areata. Whole-study findings and limits: Researchers report lesional scalp, most notably alopecia totalis/universalis, outstripped normal scalp in clonality. Among the cells sequenced in scalp samples are also the resident alphabeta T cells of normal skin.

Only a few counts were recorded for this clone. The antigen is undetermined. Once RNA had been extracted, it was reverse transcribed into cDNA to act as the sequencing template. Clones were read by immunoSEQ multiplex PCR, and TCRdb kept only the in-frame ones, dropping some. This sample carries fewer than 110,000 clones, around 59% of them seen once, and the ten largest clones take 8.8%. Trimming left V 5 bases short and J 9 bases short, with 14 bases between. Germline-derived CDR1 and CDR2 are SGHTA and FQGNSA. CDR3 length: 13 amino acids. The sample comprised CD4+ T cells sorted from blood. The receptor was derived from a human donor in good health. The chain has TRBV7-2 and TRBJ2-1; tentatively, D is TRBD1 (7 bases). CDR3 loop: CASSGRQGGEQFF. CDR3 DNA: TGTGCCAGCAGCGGGAGACAGGGAGGTGAGCAGTTCTTC.